Detailed here is one TCR beta chain. Its antigen is as yet unknown. These data are taken from a study of cytomegalovirus exposure and HLA in healthy donors. Everyone who donated was a healthy bone marrow donor. The PCR used 60 Vbeta and 13 Jbeta primers. Original data processing: Later analysis identified roughly 82 million unique TCR beta chains, about 12 million shared. Assay used: immunoSEQ multiplex PCR; TCRdb lists only in-frame clones, some missing. The DNA gave D and trimming, while V, J and clone size come from that table. Of some 150,000 clones listed, approximately 80% are singletons. Study results and caveats: Later genetic work tied a missense DCLRE1C variant to beta-chain V and J trimming. Presence/absence analyses supposed approximately even sequencing depth among donors.

This CDR3 has 16 amino acids. Trimming at V came to 1 base and at J to 7 bases, leaving 10 bases not matched to a gene. Germline V gene lookup returns CDR1 LNHNV and CDR2 YYDKDF (reference sequence). The source is a man aged 25 to 40 in good health and CMV-seropositive. The sample consisted of PBMCs. The genes are TRBV15 and TRBJ2-1; 7 bases are a match to TRBD2. The CDR3: CATSRAPSGAQNEQFF. The DNA for the CDR3 is TGTGCCACCAGCAGAGCGCCTAGCGGAGCCCAAAATGAGCAGTTCTTC.